Below are 31 T cell receptor beta chains sequenced from a single sample in a study of post-analysis software for immune sequencing data (dated by TCRdb to 2013 to 2016). The library was built by means of PCR. Sequencing was carried out with an Illumina HiSeq 2500. To reduce PCR and sequencing biases, unique molecular identifiers were built into the TCR beta cDNA libraries. Starting from the raw public reads, TCRdb applied fastp trimming at Q25, assembled clones with MiXCR and retained in-frame beta chains. CDR3 protein duplicates are merged, each entry listing the most common genes and DNA. The sample table shows 600,000 to 700,000 distinct CDR3 sequences, and roughly three fifths are seen once. The top ten constitute approximately 10% of the sample. The paper as a whole reports these results and caveats: Significantly higher frequencies in patients than in controls were found for roughly 5 TRBV segments, including TRBV5-6, TRBV5-1 and TRBV20-1.

These receptors are not linked to any known antigen. The sequenced material came from blood. Receptors originate from a girl aged 2-9 years with multiple sclerosis.

The J gene is TRBJ2-3, the V gene TRBV4-2, with D tentatively TRBD2 (6 bases). Germline assignment: CDR1 LGHNA and CDR2 YNFKEQ. Between the trimmed V and J ends, which lost 1 base and 1 base, there was a span of 12 bases. The CDR3 runs 16 residues. CDR3 sequence (DNA): TGTGCCAGCAGCCAAGTTCTTGGAGGGGGCACAGATACGCAGTATTTT. It encodes CASSQVLGGGTDTQYF.

As concerns this clonotype: Since a much larger clone is just one base distant, this may be a read error. This rearrangement joins TRBV12-3 or TRBV12-4 to TRBJ2-3; no clear D. The CDR3 contains 11 residues. Trimming took off 6 bases at V and 2 bases at J, with 3 bases between the two ends. The CDR3 nucleotides are TGTGCCAGCAGACTCACAGATACGCAGTATTTT. Its protein is CASRLTDTQYF.

V is TRBV7-3 and J is TRBJ1-1; D is unresolved. The V end lost 8 bases, the J end lost 1 base, and 20 bases lay between the germline ends. The CDR3 sequence is 16 residues long. CDR1 is SGHTA, CDR2 FQGTGA, per germline. The CDR3 region is CASGSFPQTPNTEAFF. The CDR3 bases are TGTGCCAGCGGCTCATTCCCCCAGACACCGAACACTGAAGCTTTCTTT.

The chain combines TRBV24-1 with TRBJ2-5; no definite D call. Germline-derived CDR1 and CDR2 are KGHDR and SFDVKD. Trimming cost V 4 bases and J 2 bases, with 7 bases left between them. The CDR3 runs to 13 residues. This CDR3 is CATSDGQQETQYF. CDR3 DNA sequence: TGTGCCACCAGTGACGGTCAGCAAGAGACCCAGTACTTC.

The chain combines TRBV12-3 or TRBV12-4 with TRBJ2-3; 9 positions agree with TRBD2. The CDR3 is 16 amino acids. V shed 3 bases, J shed 2 bases, and the junction held 6 bases outside the gene matches. CDR3 nucleotide sequence: TGTGCCAGCAGTTTCGGTAGCGGGAGAGTCACAGATACGCAGTATTTT. Translating gives CASSFGSGRVTDTQYF.

The gene calls are TRBV5-1 and TRBJ2-5; possibly TRBD1 for D (6 bases). The CDR3 extends over 14 amino acids. Deletions cut 0 bases from V and 1 base from J, with 7 bases between. Germline CDR1 SGHRS, CDR2 YFSETQ. The CDR3 DNA follows: TGCGCCAGCAGCTTGGCGGACAGCCAAGAGACCCAGTACTTC. Its protein is CASSLADSQETQYF.

The V and J genes are TRBV5-8 and TRBJ1-6; perhaps TRBD1 as D (6 bases). In germline, CDR1 is SGHTS, CDR2 YDEGEE. CDR3 length: 16 residues. Trimming took off 2 bases at V and 6 bases at J, with 15 bases between the two ends. In DNA, the CDR3 is TGTGCCAGCAGCTTTAAACAGGGAAAGGGTAATTCACCCCTCCACTTT. It yields the protein CASSFKQGKGNSPLHF.

CDR3 loop: CASSGTSGRGNEQFF. For the CDR3, the DNA is TGTGCCAGCAGCGGGACTAGCGGGAGGGGAAATGAGCAGTTCTTC. The rearrangement uses TRBV2 and TRBJ2-1, with 16 bases lining up with TRBD2. Germline lookup yields CDR1 SNHLY and CDR2 FYNNEI. The CDR3 runs 15 residues. The ends lost 6 bases at V and 7 bases at J; junction bases unmatched: 3.

The chain joins TRBV29-1 to TRBJ2-1, with 8 bases lining up with TRBD2. Trimming removed 3 bases from V and 8 bases from J; junction bases left unmatched: 3. This CDR3 has 12 amino acids. Germline CDR1 SQVTM, CDR2 ANQGSEA. The CDR3, as DNA: TGCAGCGTTGACAAGACTAGCGATGAGCAGTTCTTC. It encodes CSVDKTSDEQFF.

V gene TRBV7-8 combines with J gene TRBJ2-3, with 7 bases identical to TRBD2. The J segment lost 1 base and the V segment lost 2 bases, leaving 12 bases of the junction unmatched. The CDR3 sequence is 18 residues long. The germline CDR1 and CDR2 sequences are SGHVS and FQNEAQ. In DNA, the CDR3 is TGTGCCAGCAGCTTATTGTCCGCGGCGGGAGTGGGCACAGATACGCAGTATTTT. Encoded protein: CASSLLSAAGVGTDTQYF.

The J gene is TRBJ2-5, the V gene TRBV5-1; 8 nucleotides line up with TRBD2. With 1 base clipped from V and 3 bases from J, the junction kept 5 bases outside the gene matches. The germline gives CDR1 SGHRS, CDR2 YFSETQ. The CDR3 runs to 15 residues. DNA for the CDR3: TGCGCCAGCAGCTTGTACGGGGGGGCCGAAGAGACCCAGTACTTC. Its translation is CASSLYGGAEETQYF.

This sequence joins TRBV29-1 and TRBJ2-5; possibly TRBD1 for D (6 bases). In germline, CDR1 is SQVTM, CDR2 ANQGSEA. Trimming removed 0 bases from V and 3 bases from J, with 17 bases in between. The CDR3 consists of 16 residues. The CDR3 loop reads CSVEDWSGHRKETQYF. The DNA of the CDR3 is TGCAGCGTTGAAGATTGGTCGGGACACAGAAAAGAGACCCAGTACTTC.

The V and J genes are TRBV20-1 and TRBJ2-7; D possibly corresponds to TRBD2 (6 bases). Germline-derived CDR1 and CDR2 are DFQATT and SNEGSKA (reference sequence). V lost 6 bases and J lost 3, with 18 bases in between. The CDR3 length is 14 residues. The CDR3: CSATSSVRDYEQYF. CDR3 DNA: TGCAGTGCCACCTCTAGCGTGCGAGACTACGAGCAGTACTTC.

This rearrangement joins TRBV5-1 to TRBJ2-1; D may correspond to TRBD1 or TRBD2 (6 bases each). Germline CDR1 is SGHRS and CDR2 is YFSETQ. Trimming pared 4 bases from V and 9 bases from J, leaving 23 bases between. CDR3 length equals 16 residues. The DNA for the CDR3 is TGCGCCAGCAGCATAGGTACTAGCTTGGGGGGCCCTGAGCAGTTCTTC. Translating it yields CASSIGTSLGGPEQFF.

The chain joins TRBV6-2 or TRBV6-3 to TRBJ2-7; 8 nucleotides line up with TRBD1. This CDR3 is 14 amino acids long. V lost 2 bases to trimming and J lost 6 bases; unmatched junction nucleotides: 6. In germline, CDR1 is MNHEY, CDR2 SVGEGT. CDR3 protein: CASSYTKTGGEQYF. CDR3 nucleotide sequence: TGTGCCAGCAGTTACACAAAAACAGGGGGCGAGCAGTACTTC.

The count of this clonotype is one. The chain combines TRBV11-2 with TRBJ1-1; D is uncertain. Per the germline V gene, CDR1 is SGHAT and CDR2 is FQNNGV. The CDR3 is made up of 12 amino acids. Trimming removed 5 bases from V and 7 bases from J, with 11 bases in between. In DNA, the CDR3 is TGTGCCAGCAGCCAACTGGGGATTGAAGCTTTCTTT. This codes for CASSQLGIEAFF.

The chain has TRBV4-3 and TRBJ2-3; TRBD2 aligns across 10 bases. Germline V gene lookup returns CDR1 LGHNA and CDR2 YSLEER. The CDR3 spans 16 residues. V dropped 6 bases and J dropped 4; count of bases not matched to a gene: 10. The CDR3 region has the DNA TGCGCCAGCAGTCAATTAGCGGGGGGCCCGGCAGATACGCAGTATTTT. This codes for CASSQLAGGPADTQYF.

This sequence joins TRBV4-1 and TRBJ2-3; 12 nucleotides match TRBD2. V was pared by 1 base and J by 2 bases, with 16 bases of the junction left unmatched. CDR3 size: 21 residues. Germline loops: CDR1 MGHRA, CDR2 YSYEKL. In DNA form, the CDR3 reads TGCGCCAGCAGCCAAGTGTCAGGCTGGCCTGGACTAGCGGGGATCACAGATACGCAGTATTTT. As protein: CASSQVSGWPGLAGITDTQYF.

The chain uses TRBV30 and TRBJ2-1; TRBD2 aligns across 13 bases. V lost 0 bases to trimming and J lost 6 bases; unmatched junction nucleotides: 8. Germline lookup yields CDR1 GTSNPN and CDR2 SVGIG (reference sequence). This CDR3 spans 17 amino acids. CDR3 sequence (DNA): TGTGCCTGGAGTGTATACCGGACTAGCGGGAGTTTCAATGAGCAGTTCTTC. Protein sequence: CAWSVYRTSGSFNEQFF.

This clonotype was observed once. This chain links TRBV7-8 with TRBJ2-1, with TRBD2 as a possible D gene (6 bases). The CDR3 runs to 11 residues. Trimming stripped 6 bases from V and 8 bases from J, with 8 bases between. Germline values: CDR1 SGHVS, CDR2 FQNEAQ. The CDR3 loop reads CASRLAYEQFF. CDR3 coding DNA: TGTGCCAGCAGACTAGCCTATGAGCAGTTCTTC.

This chain connects TRBV28 to TRBJ1-2; D is uncertain. V was shortened by 7 bases and J by 0 bases, with 9 bases between the two germline ends. The germline CDR1 and CDR2 sequences are MDHEN and SYDVKM. The CDR3 loop spans 13 amino acids. The CDR3 protein is CASNGGANYGYTF. DNA of the CDR3: TGTGCCAGCAACGGCGGAGCTAACTATGGCTACACCTTC.

The genes are TRBV7-9 and TRBJ2-3; either TRBD1 or TRBD2 may supply D (6 bases each). CDR1 and CDR2 (germline): SEHNR, FQNEAQ (reference sequence). Trimming removed 5 bases at V and 4 bases at J, with 22 bases between. The CDR3 has 17 residues. CDR3 residues: CASSTTPPLEGADTQYF. In DNA form, the CDR3 reads TGTGCCAGCAGCACCACCCCCCCGTTGGAGGGGGCAGATACGCAGTATTTT.

The V gene is TRBV9, the J gene TRBJ2-1, with 8 bases matching TRBD2. Losses at the gene ends were 3 bases for V and 0 bases for J; bases not matched to a gene: 8. This CDR3 has 17 amino acids. Germline loops: CDR1 SGDLS, CDR2 YYNGEE. DNA of the CDR3: TGTGCCAGCAGCGCAGAAGCGGGGGCAGTCTCCTACAATGAGCAGTTCTTC. Protein product: CASSAEAGAVSYNEQFF.

A single count supports this clonotype. V and J are TRBV20-1 and TRBJ2-5; D is uncertain. Germline CDR1 and CDR2: DFQATT and SNEGSKA (reference sequence). Between the trimmed V and J ends, which lost 0 bases and 1 base, there was a span of 12 bases. The CDR3 is made up of 15 amino acids. The CDR3 bases are TGCAGTGCTAGAGACGCGTCTAGTGGCCAAGAGACCCAGTACTTC. Translation gives CSARDASSGQETQYF.

In its sample, this clonotype was seen a few times. This chain joins TRBV6-2 or TRBV6-3 and TRBJ2-5; 9 bases are a match to TRBD1. The CDR3 has 15 residues. With V trimmed by 7 bases and J by 2 bases, 8 bases remained unmatched. The germline CDR1 and CDR2 sequences are MNHEY and SVGEGT. CDR3 in DNA: TGTGCCAGCACCAAAGGACAGGGGATACAAGAGACCCAGTACTTC. The encoded protein is CASTKGQGIQETQYF.

This chain uses TRBV6-2 or TRBV6-3 with TRBJ2-1; 7 bases are a match to TRBD2. V trimming: 6 bases; J trimming: 5 bases; junction bases outside the gene matches: 7. Germline CDR1 reads MNHEY; CDR2 reads SVGEGT. The length of the CDR3 is 14 residues. This CDR3 is CASRRLAKDNEQFF. CDR3 in DNA: TGTGCCAGCAGAAGACTAGCAAAGGACAATGAGCAGTTCTTC.

The rearrangement links TRBV12-3 or TRBV12-4 to TRBJ2-3; tentatively, D is TRBD1 or TRBD2 (6 bases each). This CDR3 is built from 17 residues. The V gene lost 2 bases and the J gene lost 10 bases, with 25 bases spanning the gap. CDR3 amino acids: CASSLWERGGGRDAQYF. The CDR3 region has the DNA TGTGCCAGCAGTTTATGGGAGAGAGGGGGAGGAAGGGATGCGCAGTATTTT.

The V call is TRBV6-5, the J call TRBJ1-2, with 11 bases aligning to TRBD1. This CDR3 is 16 amino acids long. CDR1 is MNHEY and CDR2 is SVGAGI in the germline V gene. Trimming removed 5 bases from V and 5 bases from J; junction bases left unmatched: 10. The CDR3 here is CASSPRIGTGGYGYTF. DNA of the CDR3: TGTGCCAGCAGTCCCCGAATCGGGACAGGGGGTTATGGCTACACCTTC.

The chain recombines TRBV12-3 or TRBV12-4 with TRBJ2-7; the match to TRBD1 covers 11 bases. The CDR3 has 15 residues. Trimming removed 2 bases from V and 4 bases from J; junction bases left unmatched: 4. CDR3 DNA: TGTGCCAGCAGTTTATACGGGACAGGGGGGTACGAGCAGTACTTC. It is translated as CASSLYGTGGYEQYF.

This rearrangement joins TRBV7-2 to TRBJ2-4; TRBD2 matches at 8 bases. V trimming: 3 bases; J trimming: 1 base; junction bases outside the gene matches: 2. This CDR3 is 15 amino acids long. The germline V gene has CDR1 SGHTA and CDR2 FQGNSA. The CDR3 sequence: CASSLREEAKNIQYF. DNA for the CDR3: TGTGCCAGCAGCTTGCGGGAGGAGGCCAAAAACATTCAGTACTTC.

This clonotype was counted only a few times. This rearrangement joins TRBV19 to TRBJ2-3; a possible D gene is TRBD1 (6 bases). The CDR3 has 14 residues. Deletions cut 2 bases from V and 6 bases from J, with 12 bases between. The V gene's germline CDR1 is LNHDA and CDR2 SQIVND (reference sequence). In DNA form, the CDR3 reads TGTGCCAGTAGTATAACAGGGCCCCTCGATACGCAGTATTTT. Amino acid sequence: CASSITGPLDTQYF. Based on the CDR3 plus reference TRBV19 and TRBJ2-3, the full variable domain is DGGITQSPKYLFRKEGQNVTLSCEQNLNHDAMYWYRQDPGQGLRLIYYSQIVNDFQKGDIAEGYSVSREKKESFPLTVTSAQKNPTAFYLCASSITGPLDTQYFGPGTRLTVL.